This TCR beta chain was sequenced during a study of blood T cell repertoires in COVID-19. This table comes from immunoSEQ multiplex PCR, and its TCRdb copy is limited to in-frame clones, with some not included. The sample holds roughly 87,000 clones, over 70% seen once. Germline assignment: CDR1 MNHEY and CDR2 SVGEGT. The CDR3 runs 11 residues. With 4 bases removed from V and 7 bases from J, the gap between germline ends came to 8 bases. Input material: peripheral blood. The V gene is TRBV6-2 or TRBV6-3, the J gene TRBJ2-7, with D unresolved. This TCR came from a woman aged 50 to 60 with acute or convalescent COVID-19. Written as DNA, the CDR3 is TGTGCCAGCAGTTCCCCCGGGGAGCAGTACTTC. This translates into CASSSPGEQYF.